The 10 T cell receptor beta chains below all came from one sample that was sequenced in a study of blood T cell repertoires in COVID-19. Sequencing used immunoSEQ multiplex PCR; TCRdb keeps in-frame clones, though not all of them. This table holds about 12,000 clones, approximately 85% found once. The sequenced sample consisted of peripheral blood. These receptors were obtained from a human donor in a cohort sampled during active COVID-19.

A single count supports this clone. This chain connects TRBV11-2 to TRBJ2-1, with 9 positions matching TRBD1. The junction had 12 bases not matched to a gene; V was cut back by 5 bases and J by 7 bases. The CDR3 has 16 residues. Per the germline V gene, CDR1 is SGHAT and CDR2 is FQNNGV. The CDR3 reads CASSAVQGAIKNEQFF. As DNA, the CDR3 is TGTGCCAGCAGCGCGGTACAGGGGGCGATTAAAAATGAGCAGTTCTTC.

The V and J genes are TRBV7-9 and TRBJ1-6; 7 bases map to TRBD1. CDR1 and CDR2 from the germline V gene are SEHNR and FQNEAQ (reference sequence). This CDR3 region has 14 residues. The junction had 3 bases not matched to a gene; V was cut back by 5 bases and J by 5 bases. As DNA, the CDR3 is TGTGCCAGCAGCGTGACAGGGAATAATTCACCCCTCCACTTT. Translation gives CASSVTGNNSPLHF.

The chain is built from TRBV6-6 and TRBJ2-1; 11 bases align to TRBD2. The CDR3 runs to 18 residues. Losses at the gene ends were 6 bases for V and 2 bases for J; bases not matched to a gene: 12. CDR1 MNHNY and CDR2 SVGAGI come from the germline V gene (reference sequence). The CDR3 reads CASRRLPVAGGTYNEQFF. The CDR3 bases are TGTGCCAGCAGACGACTGCCGGTAGCGGGAGGGACCTACAATGAGCAGTTCTTC.

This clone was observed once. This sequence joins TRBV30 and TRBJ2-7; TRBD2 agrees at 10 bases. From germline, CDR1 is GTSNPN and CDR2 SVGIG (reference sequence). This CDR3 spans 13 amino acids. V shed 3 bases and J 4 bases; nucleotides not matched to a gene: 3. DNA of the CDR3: TGTGCCTGGAGGGCTAGCGGGGGTTACGAGCAGTACTTC. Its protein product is CAWRASGGYEQYF.

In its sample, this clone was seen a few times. CDR3 region: CASSLQQGYMNTEAFF. The CDR3 nucleotides are TGTGCCAGCAGCCTACAACAGGGGTACATGAACACTGAAGCTTTCTTT. The gene calls are TRBV7-8 and TRBJ1-1; 7 nucleotides line up with TRBD1. The CDR3 runs 16 residues. In germline, CDR1 is SGHVS, CDR2 FQNEAQ. V dropped 5 bases and J dropped 0; count of bases not matched to a gene: 9.

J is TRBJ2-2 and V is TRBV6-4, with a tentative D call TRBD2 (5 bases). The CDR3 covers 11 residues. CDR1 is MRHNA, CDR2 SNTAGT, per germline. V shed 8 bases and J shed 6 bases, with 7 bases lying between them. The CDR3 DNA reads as TGTGCCAGCGGGAGAGCCGGGGAGCTGTTTTTT. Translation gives CASGRAGELFF.

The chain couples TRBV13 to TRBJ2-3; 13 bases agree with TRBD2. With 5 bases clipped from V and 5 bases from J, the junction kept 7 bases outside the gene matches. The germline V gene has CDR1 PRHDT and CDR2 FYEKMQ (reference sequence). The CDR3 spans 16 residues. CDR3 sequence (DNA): TGTGCCAGCAGCGTACTAGCGGGAGGGCCAGAAGATACGCAGTATTTT. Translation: CASSVLAGGPEDTQYF. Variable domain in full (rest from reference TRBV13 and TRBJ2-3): AAGVIQSPRHLIKEKRETATLKCYPIPRHDTVYWYQQGPGQDPQFLISFYEKMQSDKGSIPDRFSAQQFSDYHSELNMSSLELGDSALYFCASSVLAGGPEDTQYFGPGTRLTVL.

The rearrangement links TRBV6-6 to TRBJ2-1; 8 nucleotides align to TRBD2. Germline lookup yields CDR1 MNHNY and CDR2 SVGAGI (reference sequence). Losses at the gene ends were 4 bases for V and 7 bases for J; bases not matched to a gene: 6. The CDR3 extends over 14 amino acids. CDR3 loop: CASSSSGLGNEQFF. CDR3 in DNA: TGTGCCAGCAGTTCTAGCGGGTTAGGGAATGAGCAGTTCTTC.

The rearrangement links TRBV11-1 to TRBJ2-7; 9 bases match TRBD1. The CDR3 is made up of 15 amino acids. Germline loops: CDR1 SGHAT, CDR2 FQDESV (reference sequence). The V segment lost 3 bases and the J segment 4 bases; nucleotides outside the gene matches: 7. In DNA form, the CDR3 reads TGTGCCAGCAGCTTCCCTGGACAGGGGATTTACGAGCAGTACTTC. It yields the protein CASSFPGQGIYEQYF.

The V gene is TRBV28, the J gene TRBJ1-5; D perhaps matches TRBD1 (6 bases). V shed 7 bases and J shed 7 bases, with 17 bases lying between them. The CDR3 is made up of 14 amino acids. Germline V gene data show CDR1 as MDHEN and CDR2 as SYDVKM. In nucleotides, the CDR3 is TGTGCCAGCACACCCCCCAGGGGCGGACAGCCCCAGCATTTT. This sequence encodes CASTPPRGGQPQHF.